A selection of T cell receptor beta chains follows, all from one sample in a study of T-cell memory formation after mild COVID-19. MiXCR was run by TCRdb on the 5' RACE reads, yielding one entry per CDR3 protein. The sample lists about 440,000 distinct CDR3 sequences; 20% were seen once. Source material: PBMCs or a T cell subset sorted from them (not recorded which). These receptors all come from an adult woman who had mild COVID-19 (a few samples of this study predate the infection). Cell type and time point are not known. Each CDR3 is given without its conserved first and last residue. Fields, in order: CDR3 protein, J gene, V gene, D gene. The D gene is left open where the match is weak.

CDR3: ASSGGLGTGGEKLF
J: TRBJ1-4
V: TRBV5-1
D: TRBD1

CDR3: ASSDTLLSSYEQY
J: TRBJ2-7
V: TRBV6-2/TRBV6-3
D: .

CDR3: ASSSGPKVYYEQY
J: TRBJ2-7
V: TRBV7-9
D: .

CDR3: ASSLRPALNTEAF
J: TRBJ1-1
V: TRBV7-6
D: .

CDR3: ASSLPNRGADTQY
J: TRBJ2-3
V: TRBV5-1
D: TRBD1

CDR3: ASRLATNEKLF
J: TRBJ1-4
V: TRBV5-4
D: .

CDR3: ASSWDGYSPLH
J: TRBJ1-6
V: TRBV7-3
D: .

CDR3: ASSVVSGPGTQY
J: TRBJ2-5
V: TRBV9
D: .

CDR3: ASSSTGTGSDPTLHEQF
J: TRBJ2-1
V: TRBV7-3
D: TRBD1

CDR3: ASSPDYQGEKLF
J: TRBJ1-4
V: TRBV7-2
D: .

CDR3: SVTGVGETQY
J: TRBJ2-5
V: TRBV29-1
D: TRBD1

CDR3: SARIFDTQY
J: TRBJ2-3
V: TRBV20-1
D: .

CDR3: ASSYLRSEAF
J: TRBJ1-1
V: TRBV6-6
D: .

CDR3: ASSGLRGQF
J: TRBJ2-1
V: TRBV6-5
D: .

CDR3: ASSAQGQTYNEQF
J: TRBJ2-1
V: TRBV6-5
D: .

CDR3: ATSRDSPGMGGYT
J: TRBJ1-2
V: TRBV15
D: .

CDR3: ASTPVGVRELF
J: TRBJ2-2
V: TRBV28
D: .

CDR3: ASSLGSRGSTGELF
J: TRBJ2-2
V: TRBV5-1
D: .

CDR3: ASSLGGPYNEQF
J: TRBJ2-1
V: TRBV5-1
D: .

CDR3: AISDPDRGEDEKLF
J: TRBJ1-4
V: TRBV10-3
D: TRBD1

CDR3: ATSRETSGSYNEQF
J: TRBJ2-1
V: TRBV15
D: TRBD2

CDR3: ASSFQKNRNEQF
J: TRBJ2-1
V: TRBV7-8
D: .

CDR3: SAQTGLASYEQY
J: TRBJ2-7
V: TRBV20-1
D: TRBD2

CDR3: ASRTPSGGYEQY
J: TRBJ2-7
V: TRBV12-3/TRBV12-4
D: TRBD2

CDR3: ASSQATGGVGNTEAF
J: TRBJ1-1
V: TRBV4-1
D: TRBD1

CDR3: ANRRDRSSMNTEAF
J: TRBJ1-1
V: TRBV2
D: TRBD1

CDR3: ASSAQGTGELF
J: TRBJ2-2
V: TRBV5-4
D: .

CDR3: ASSLVSFLGYT
J: TRBJ1-2
V: TRBV7-9
D: .

CDR3: AISELASGGENYNEQF
J: TRBJ2-1
V: TRBV10-3
D: TRBD2

CDR3: SAPGLARNIQY
J: TRBJ2-4
V: TRBV20-1
D: TRBD2

CDR3: AGHGEEGEAF
J: TRBJ1-1
V: TRBV2
D: .

CDR3: ASSEHNEQF
J: TRBJ2-1
V: TRBV5-1
D: .